This TCR beta chain appears in the sequencing data of a study of blood T cell repertoires in COVID-19. In the study's own analysis: Nucleated cell number was recorded as an estimate derived from reference gene primer amplification. Sequencing used immunoSEQ multiplex PCR; TCRdb keeps in-frame clones, though not all of them. V and J calls and clone size come straight from that table; D and trimming were deduced from the DNA. Of roughly 35,000 clones in the sample, less than 90% were seen once. J was trimmed by 3 bases and V by 1 base; bases with no gene match: 1. From germline, CDR1 is KGHSH and CDR2 LQKENI. The CDR3 loop spans 15 amino acids. This clone was recorded only once.

The chain carries TRBV18 and TRBJ2-1, with TRBD2 matching over 9 bases. This sequence originates from a man in his 70s with acute or convalescent COVID-19. The sequencing sample was made of peripheral blood. Here the CDR3 DNA reads TGTGCCAGCTCACCACAGCGGGAGGTCTACAATGAGCAGTTCTTC. Residues: CASSPQREVYNEQFF.